The clone carrying this TCR beta chain has ten or more counts. Its target is unknown. The unsorted libraries were made from 2 million PBMCs kept at -80 C. Synthesis of cDNA used 5'RACE (with 10-nucleotide random UMIs). TCRdb processed the 5' RACE reads anew with MiXCR; each CDR3 protein has one entry. Of about 74,000 distinct CDR3 sequences in the sample, 5.2% were seen once. The source of the sample is a study of neurological immune-mediated disorders. Study results and caveats: None of the CDR3 amino acid sequences of expanded clones were shared across subjects, and this suggested private repertoires in all groups. Phylogenetically, 18 of 34 multiple sclerosis patients' repertoires fell into one related-CDR3 cluster, a possible signature.

With 4 bases removed from V and 2 bases from J, the gap between germline ends came to 6 bases. In germline, CDR1 is MNHNS, CDR2 SASEGT. This CDR3 contains 13 residues. V is TRBV6-1 and J is TRBJ1-3; possible D gene TRBD1, 6 bases. The receptor was derived from a man aged 18 to 30 with multiple sclerosis. The specimen was PBMCs. CDR3 region: CASSGTAGNTIYF. The DNA for the CDR3 is TGTGCCAGCAGTGGGACAGCTGGAAACACCATATATTTT.